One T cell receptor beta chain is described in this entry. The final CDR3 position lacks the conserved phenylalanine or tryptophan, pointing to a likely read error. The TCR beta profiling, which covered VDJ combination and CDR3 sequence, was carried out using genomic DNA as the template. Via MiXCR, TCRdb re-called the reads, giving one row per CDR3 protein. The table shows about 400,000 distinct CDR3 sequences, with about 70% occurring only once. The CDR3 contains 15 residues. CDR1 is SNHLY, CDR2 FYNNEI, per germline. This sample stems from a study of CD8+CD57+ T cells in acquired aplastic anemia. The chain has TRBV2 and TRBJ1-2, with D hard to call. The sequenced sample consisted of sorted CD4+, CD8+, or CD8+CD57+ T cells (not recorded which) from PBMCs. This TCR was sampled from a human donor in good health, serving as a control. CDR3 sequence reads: CATSRDYGANYGYTT. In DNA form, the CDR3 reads TGTGCCACCAGTAGAGACTACGGAGCGAACTACGGCTACACCACC.